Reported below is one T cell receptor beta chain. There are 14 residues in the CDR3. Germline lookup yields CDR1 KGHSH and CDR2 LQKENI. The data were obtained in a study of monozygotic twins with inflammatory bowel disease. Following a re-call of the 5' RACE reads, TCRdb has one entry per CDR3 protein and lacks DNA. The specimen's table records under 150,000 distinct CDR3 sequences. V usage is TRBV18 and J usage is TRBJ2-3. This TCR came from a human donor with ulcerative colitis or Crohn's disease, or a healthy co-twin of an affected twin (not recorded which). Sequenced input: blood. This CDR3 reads CASSPPTRADTQYF.